This TCR beta chain was profiled in a study of T-cell reconstitution after alpha-beta-depleted transplantation in children. Molecular barcoding with unique molecular identifiers was used for the TCRbeta library. TCRdb processed the PCR reads anew with MiXCR; each CDR3 protein has one entry. The sample lists 190,000 or so distinct CDR3 sequences, about 6.4% occurring once. The CDR3 consists of 15 residues. V was pared by 3 bases and J by 3 bases, with 6 bases of the junction left unmatched. The germline CDR1 and CDR2 sequences are LGHDT and YNNKEL (reference sequence). The clonotype comes from a human donor who donated a stem cell graft to a child with Wiskott-Aldrich syndrome. The sample in question was PBMCs from the stem cell graft donor, obtained from the stem cell graft. V and J are TRBV3-1 and TRBJ2-3, with 7 bases fitting TRBD2. The CDR3 DNA follows: TGTGCCAGCAGCCACCCCCGGCGGGGGACAGATACGCAGTATTTT. This gives the protein CASSHPRRGTDTQYF.